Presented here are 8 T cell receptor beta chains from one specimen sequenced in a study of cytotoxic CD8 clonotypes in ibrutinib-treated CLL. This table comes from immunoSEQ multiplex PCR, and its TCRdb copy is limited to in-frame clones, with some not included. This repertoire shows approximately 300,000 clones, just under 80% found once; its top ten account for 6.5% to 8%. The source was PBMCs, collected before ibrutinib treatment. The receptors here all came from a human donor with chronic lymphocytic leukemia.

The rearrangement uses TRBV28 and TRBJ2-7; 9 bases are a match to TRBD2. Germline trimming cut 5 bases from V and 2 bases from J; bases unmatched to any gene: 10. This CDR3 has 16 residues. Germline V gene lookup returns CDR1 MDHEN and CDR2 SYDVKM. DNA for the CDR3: TGTGCCAGCAGTCAAATTGGGAGCGGGAGGACCTACGAGCAGTACTTC. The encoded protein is CASSQIGSGRTYEQYF.

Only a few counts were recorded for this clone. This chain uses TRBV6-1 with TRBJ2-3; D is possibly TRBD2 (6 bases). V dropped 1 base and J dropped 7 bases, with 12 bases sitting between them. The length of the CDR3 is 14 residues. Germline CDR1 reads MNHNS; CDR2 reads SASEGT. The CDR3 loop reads CASSEVWGVNTQYF. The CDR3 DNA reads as TGTGCCAGCAGTGAAGTTTGGGGGGTCAATACGCAGTATTTT.

The CDR3 region has the DNA TGCAGCGTTGTGGCCGGGCCAACTAATGAAAAACTGTTTTTT. Encoded protein: CSVVAGPTNEKLFF. The V and J genes are TRBV29-1 and TRBJ1-4; D gene ambiguous. Germline CDR1 SQVTM, CDR2 ANQGSEA. The germline V and J ends were trimmed by 4 bases and 0 bases, with 9 bases remaining between them. The CDR3 runs to 14 residues.

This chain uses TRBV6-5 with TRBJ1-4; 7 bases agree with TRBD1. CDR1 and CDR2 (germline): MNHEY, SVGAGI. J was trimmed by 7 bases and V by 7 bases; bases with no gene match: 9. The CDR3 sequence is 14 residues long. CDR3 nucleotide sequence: TGTGCCAGCACTTCCCGCCAGGGGGGTGAAAAACTGTTTTTT. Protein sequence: CASTSRQGGEKLFF.

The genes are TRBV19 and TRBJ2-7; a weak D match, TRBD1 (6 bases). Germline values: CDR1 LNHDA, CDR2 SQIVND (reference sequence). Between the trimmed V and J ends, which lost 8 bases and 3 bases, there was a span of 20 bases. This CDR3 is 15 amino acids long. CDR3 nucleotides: TGTGCCAGTGGAAAACAGGGTCCCTCCGACTACGAGCAGTACTTC. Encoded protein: CASGKQGPSDYEQYF.

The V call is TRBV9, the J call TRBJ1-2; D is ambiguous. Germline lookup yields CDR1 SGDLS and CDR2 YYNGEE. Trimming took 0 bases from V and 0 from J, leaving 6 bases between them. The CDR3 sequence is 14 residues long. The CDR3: CASSVDGANYGYTF. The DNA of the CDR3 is TGTGCCAGCAGCGTAGACGGGGCTAACTATGGCTACACCTTC.

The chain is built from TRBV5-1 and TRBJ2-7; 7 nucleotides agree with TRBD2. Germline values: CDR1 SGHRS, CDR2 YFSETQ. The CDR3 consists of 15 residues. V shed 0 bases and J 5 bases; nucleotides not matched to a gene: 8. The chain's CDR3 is CASSLDPSGANEQYF. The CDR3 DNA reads TGCGCCAGCAGCTTGGATCCCAGCGGGGCCAACGAGCAGTACTTC.

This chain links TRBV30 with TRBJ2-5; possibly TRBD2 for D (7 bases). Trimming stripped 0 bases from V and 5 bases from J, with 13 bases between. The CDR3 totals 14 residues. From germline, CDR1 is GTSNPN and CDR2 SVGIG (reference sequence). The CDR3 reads CAWSVKGGLETQYF. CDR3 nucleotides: TGTGCCTGGAGTGTAAAGGGGGGGTTGGAGACCCAGTACTTC.